What follows are 9 T cell receptor beta chains derived from one specimen sequenced in a study of blood T cell repertoires in COVID-19. Profiled with immunoSEQ multiplex PCR; TCRdb holds only in-frame clones, not every one. The table records over 90,000 clones, almost 85% of them present only once. Material for sequencing was peripheral blood. The receptors come from a man in his fifties or sixties with active or convalescent COVID-19.

The rearrangement links TRBV2 to TRBJ1-5, with unresolved D. V was trimmed by 5 bases and J by 4 bases, leaving 18 bases between them. The length of the CDR3 is 16 residues. Germline V lookup: CDR1 SNHLY, CDR2 FYNNEI. The CDR3 protein is CASSKAAELRNQPQHF. The DNA of the CDR3 is TGTGCCAGCAGTAAGGCGGCGGAATTGAGGAATCAGCCCCAGCATTTT.

The rearrangement joins TRBV5-6 to TRBJ2-7, with D possibly matching TRBD2 (6 bases). Germline values: CDR1 SGHDT, CDR2 YYEEEE. The V gene lost 1 base and the J gene lost 7 bases, with 15 bases spanning the gap. There are 14 residues in the CDR3. Here the CDR3 DNA reads TGTGCCAGCAGCTTGCAGCAGGGACTTGGGGAGCAGTACGTC. Translating it yields CASSLQQGLGEQYV.

The chain carries TRBV7-2 and TRBJ2-7, with 12 positions matching TRBD2. The germline CDR1 and CDR2 sequences are SGHTA and FQGNSA. J gave up 0 bases and V 5 bases, and 11 bases lay outside the gene matches. CDR3 length equals 18 residues. CDR3 sequence (DNA): TGTGCCAGCAGCATGGGACTAGCGGGCCCAAGGAGCTCCTACGAGCAGTACTTC. Amino acids: CASSMGLAGPRSSYEQYF.

The J gene is TRBJ2-6, the V gene TRBV29-1; 9 bases fit TRBD1. Germline V gene lookup returns CDR1 SQVTM and CDR2 ANQGSEA. This CDR3 is built from 16 residues. V lost 4 bases, J lost 0 bases, and 4 bases stayed unmatched. CDR3 sequence (DNA): TGCAGCGTTGGTGAGACAGGGGGCTCTGGGGCCAACGTCCTGACTTTC. Translated, it gives CSVGETGGSGANVLTF.

CDR3 coding DNA: TGTGCCAGCAGCCGGACCGGGACAGGGGAAAGCGGTGAGCAGTTCTTC. Its protein is CASSRTGTGESGEQFF. The J gene is TRBJ2-1, the V gene TRBV28; 10 positions agree with TRBD1. V gave up 6 bases and J gave up 9 bases; unmatched junction bases: 14. Germline CDR1 and CDR2: MDHEN and SYDVKM. The CDR3 runs to 16 residues.

The J gene is TRBJ2-2, the V gene TRBV5-4, with D possibly being TRBD2 (6 bases). The germline V gene encodes CDR1 SGHNT and CDR2 YYREEE (reference sequence). The CDR3 totals 16 residues. The ends were cut back, 4 bases at V and 0 bases at J, with 13 bases in the middle. The CDR3 DNA reads TGTGCCAGCAGCCCGCCCGGGACTCCGAACACCGGGGAGCTGTTTTTT. It translates to CASSPPGTPNTGELFF.

The chain has TRBV5-6 and TRBJ2-5; TRBD2 aligns across 9 bases. The CDR3 is 16 amino acids. The germline V gene has CDR1 SGHDT and CDR2 YYEEEE. The V gene end was trimmed by 4 bases and the J gene end by 1 base; junction bases not matched to a gene: 8. CDR3: CASSTPSTSGQETQYF. CDR3 bases: TGTGCCAGCAGCACCCCCTCGACTAGCGGCCAAGAGACCCAGTACTTC.

The rearrangement links TRBV6-5 to TRBJ2-7; D remains unclear. Germline CDR1 reads MNHEY; CDR2 reads SVGAGI. This CDR3 contains 13 residues. Trimming shortened V by 0 bases and J by 4 bases, and 7 bases separated the two germline ends. CDR3 residues: CASSYSAGYEQYV. The CDR3 DNA follows: TGTGCCAGCAGTTACTCCGCAGGATACGAGCAGTACGTC.

This sequence joins TRBV4-1 and TRBJ2-2; 8 nucleotides align to TRBD1. The CDR3 spans 15 residues. Germline V gene sequence: CDR1 MGHRA, CDR2 YSYEKL. V lost 4 bases and J lost 4; bases outside the gene matches: 5. In DNA, the CDR3 is TGCGCCAGCAGCCCTAACAGGGGGGTCACCGGGGAGCTGTTTTTT. Translating gives CASSPNRGVTGELFF.